This T cell receptor beta chain was profiled in a study of shared clonotypes between healthy human individuals (dated by TCRdb to the early 2020s). Concerning the study at large: A couple of women and a few men aged 18 to 49 years were included in the cohort. Per donor, three plates each were used for CD4 naive and CD4 memory, two for CD8 naive, and one for CD8 memory. To estimate repertoire size and how much clonotype sharing occurs between individuals, the study deeply sequenced the blood TCR repertoires of five or six healthy adults. To increase sequencing depth and limit assay-specific biases, TCR repertoire library preparation and sequencing were carried out by different laboratories using diverse techniques. Per donor, leukapheresis produced somewhere between about 0.85 and 9.5 billion PBMCs.

Including the terminal cysteine and phenylalanine, the CDR3 comprises 14 residues. The sequence is cut down to CDR3 DNA, 42 bases in frame from base 1. A distance of 15 bases separates the germline ends of V and J, which lose 6 bases and 2 bases respectively. Taken from the germline V gene, the CDR1 and CDR2 loops are SGHRS and YFSETQ. A note on this clone: Its binding antigen is unknown. No base-level quality is on record; no much larger clone is a single base apart.

What the work shows at the level of the full study, not this receptor alone: The genetic and exposure-history diversity represented was limited by the small number of donors. Sharing across a few donors was observed for approximately 5% of naive CD4, 3% to 4% of naive CD8, about 2.5% of memory CD4, and roughly 0.4% of memory CD8 clonotypes. Compared with non-shared clonotypes, clonotypes shared by all four sorted-subset donors had higher generation probabilities. Naive subsets generally had larger estimated clonotype richness than memory subsets. Rarefaction of sorted-subset datasets indicated incomplete sequencing despite the large sequencing depth. Sampling was limited to blood, and TCR repertoires in tissue likely differ from TCR repertoires in blood. Based on pairwise subsampling, the degree of clonotype sharing among donors was expected to be affected by sequencing depth.

Using the deep immunoSEQ assay, multiplex PCR amplified TCR CDR3 regions from genomic DNA. Genomic DNA extracted from each cell subset was distributed evenly over all wells of several immunoSEQ 96-well plates, and each plate served as one replicate. For sorted subsets, roughly 200 ng of genomic DNA, equivalent to about 30,000 T cell genomes, went into each replicate PCR. The purified libraries were quantified using a Qubit 3.0 fluorometer, sized with a Bioanalyzer 2100, and then quantified again using the KAPA Library Quantification kit. A separate single-read 150-cycle Illumina NextSeq 550 flow cell was used to sequence each immunoSEQ 96-well plate. As for the original processing: The immunoSEQ output contained only junctional sequences without quality scores, so filtering could not match that applied to full-length reads. Sequences were annotated with PyIR, a Python wrapper for IgBLAST v1.9, and V/J genes and CDR3 were assigned using IMGT germline references. Any read was removed if the V/J assignment was weak (E-value above 1e-6), the CDR3 was missing, or the read contained stop codons, out-of-frame junctions, or ambiguous translated residues. V3J clonotypes were defined as sequences sharing an identical inferred V gene, J gene, and CDR3 amino acid sequence. To compute the percentage overlap between repertoires, the number of shared unique clonotypes was divided by the size of the smaller repertoire. RTK rarefaction, the Chao1 estimator, and Recon v2.1 estimates of unobserved clonotypes were used to assess repertoire richness. Generation probabilities for all TCRbeta clonotypes obtained by the gDNA method from four donors were computed using OLGA. Imported from immuneACCESS, the table was reduced by TCRdb to in-frame sequences with V and J called. These copies leave out some clones; in studies compared against another copy, an unresolved V gene accounts for under half, and the cause of the remainder is not known. V, J and clone size reflect that table, while D and trimming were determined from the DNA. This sample comprises approximately 840,000 clones, around 96% of them detected only once. The ten largest account for about 0.25% of the sample.

For the CD8 naive samples, CD45RO-negative cells were positively selected for CCR7, yielding a CD45RA+CCR7+ population from which TemRA cells were excluded. Donors were healthy HIV-negative adults with no recently reported acute infections or vaccinations. Every donor was a Caucasian adult residing in Nashville, Tennessee, USA. After blood collection by leukapheresis, PBMCs were isolated using Ficoll-Histopaque density gradient centrifugation and then cryopreserved in the vapor phase of liquid nitrogen. Purity and quantity of every magnetically sorted T cell population were checked by analytical flow cytometry. From each sorted fraction, genomic DNA was isolated and quantified by UV absorbance on a Nanodrop 2000c.

This sequence uses TRBV5-1 and TRBJ2-7; a tentative D match to TRBD1 spans 7 bases. The specimen was naive CD8+ T cells sorted from blood. This specimen's cell subset or site label, per the study, means: CD45RA+CCR7+. The clonotype comes from a man aged 25-45 years in good health. The DNA sequence follows: TGCGCCAGCACCCCGGGGGACAGTCCCTACGAGCAGTACTTC. This translates into CASTPGDSPYEQYF.